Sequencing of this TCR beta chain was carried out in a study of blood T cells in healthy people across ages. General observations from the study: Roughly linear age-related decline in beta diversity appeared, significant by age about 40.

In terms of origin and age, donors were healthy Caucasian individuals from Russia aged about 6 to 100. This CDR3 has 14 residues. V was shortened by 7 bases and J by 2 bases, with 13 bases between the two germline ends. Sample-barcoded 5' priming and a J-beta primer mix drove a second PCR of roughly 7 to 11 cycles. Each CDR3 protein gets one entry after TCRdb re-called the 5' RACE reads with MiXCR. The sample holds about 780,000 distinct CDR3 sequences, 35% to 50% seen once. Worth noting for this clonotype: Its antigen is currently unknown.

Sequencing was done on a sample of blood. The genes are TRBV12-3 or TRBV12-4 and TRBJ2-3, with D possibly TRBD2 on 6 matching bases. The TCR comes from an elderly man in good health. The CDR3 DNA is TGTGCCAGCACCCCTAGGAGGGCCACAGATACGCAGTATTTT. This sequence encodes CASTPRRATDTQYF.